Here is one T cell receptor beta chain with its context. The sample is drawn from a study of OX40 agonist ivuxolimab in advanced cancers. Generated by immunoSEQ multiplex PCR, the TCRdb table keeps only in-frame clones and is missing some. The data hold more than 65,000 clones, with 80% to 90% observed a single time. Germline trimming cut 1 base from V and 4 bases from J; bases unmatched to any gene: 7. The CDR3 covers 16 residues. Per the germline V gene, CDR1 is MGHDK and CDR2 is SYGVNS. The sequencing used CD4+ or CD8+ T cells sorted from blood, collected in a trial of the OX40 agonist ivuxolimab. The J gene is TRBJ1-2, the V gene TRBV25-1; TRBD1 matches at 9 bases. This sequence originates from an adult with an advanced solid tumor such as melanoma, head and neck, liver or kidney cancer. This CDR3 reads CASSEFGTGFIYGYTF. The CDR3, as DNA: TGTGCCAGCAGTGAATTCGGGACAGGGTTTATCTATGGCTACACCTTC.